Below, 15 T cell receptor beta chains from the same sample are listed, as sequenced in a study of cytomegalovirus exposure and HLA in healthy donors. The PCR ran on 60 Vbeta and 13 Jbeta primers. Data came from immunoSEQ multiplex PCR; TCRdb stores just in-frame clones and leaves some out. The table has around 110,000 clones, under 70% seen once. The sequencing sample was made of PBMCs. Receptors were obtained from a young man in good health and CMV-seropositive.

The sample holds one count of this clone. The V gene is TRBV7-2, the J gene TRBJ2-2; perhaps TRBD1 as D (5 bases). Deletions cut 6 bases from V and 10 bases from J, with 15 bases between. Germline CDR1 SGHTA, CDR2 FQGNSA. The CDR3 spans 13 residues. CDR3 in amino acids: CASSSRRGSELFF. CDR3 nucleotides: TGTGCCAGCAGTTCAAGAAGGGGTTCGGAGCTGTTTTTT.

This chain joins TRBV28 and TRBJ1-5, with TRBD1 matching over 7 bases. V lost 2 bases to trimming and J lost 1 base; unmatched junction nucleotides: 5. Per the germline V gene, CDR1 is MDHEN and CDR2 is SYDVKM. CDR3 length: 16 residues. The CDR3, as DNA: TGTGCCAGCAGTTTAAGCTTGGGACAGAGCAATCAGCCCCAGCATTTT. Translation gives CASSLSLGQSNQPQHF.

The chain is built from TRBV2 and TRBJ2-7, with 9 bases aligning to TRBD1. Germline CDR1 and CDR2: SNHLY and FYNNEI. This CDR3 spans 17 amino acids. The V segment lost 1 base and the J segment 3 bases; nucleotides outside the gene matches: 10. CDR3 protein: CASSEDAGTGFLYEQYV. In DNA form, the CDR3 reads TGTGCCAGCAGTGAAGATGCCGGGACAGGGTTCCTCTACGAGCAGTACGTC.

The V gene is TRBV10-3, the J gene TRBJ2-7; TRBD2 matches at 7 bases. The length of the CDR3 is 19 residues. CDR1 and CDR2 (germline): ENHRY, SYGVKD. V lost 3 bases and J lost 3; bases outside the gene matches: 20. CDR3 residues: CAISEVRPKGRGRFYEQYF. The CDR3 coding sequence is TGTGCCATCAGTGAAGTTCGGCCTAAAGGGAGGGGACGGTTCTACGAGCAGTACTTC.

In this sample, this clone turned up a few times. V gene TRBV27 combines with J gene TRBJ1-4; a weak D match, TRBD1 (5 bases). Trimming shortened V by 6 bases and J by 7 bases, and 18 bases separated the two germline ends. CDR1 is MNHEY and CDR2 is SMNVEV in the germline V gene (reference sequence). CDR3 length equals 15 residues. DNA for the CDR3: TGTGCCAGCAGAGGGTGGGGCGGGGAGGCTGAAAAACTGTTTTTT. It encodes CASRGWGGEAEKLFF.

For the CDR3, the DNA is TGTGCCAGCAGCCCTACTAGCGGGGGCCCGAACACCGGGGAGCTGTTTTTT. It encodes CASSPTSGGPNTGELFF. V is TRBV7-6 and J is TRBJ2-2, with 11 positions matching TRBD2. Germline V gene sequence: CDR1 SGHVS, CDR2 FNYEAQ. Losses at the gene ends were 5 bases for V and 0 bases for J; bases not matched to a gene: 5. The CDR3 extends over 17 amino acids.

This chain links TRBV9 with TRBJ2-1; 8 bases match TRBD2. J was trimmed by 6 bases and V by 1 base; bases with no gene match: 6. Germline V CDR1 and CDR2: SGDLS, YYNGEE. CDR3 size: 15 residues. In DNA form, the CDR3 reads TGTGCCAGCAGCGTACCCCCGGGACTAGTCAATGAGCAGTTCTTC. Translation: CASSVPPGLVNEQFF.

V is TRBV7-2 and J is TRBJ2-2, with unresolved D. CDR1 is SGHTA and CDR2 is FQGNSA in the germline V gene. Between the trimmed V and J ends, which lost 5 bases and 6 bases, there was a span of 19 bases. This CDR3 comprises 16 residues. The CDR3 bases are TGTGCCAGCAGCCCAAAGGTAGCCCCGCGGTCCGGGGAGCTGTTTTTT. It translates to CASSPKVAPRSGELFF.

This clone was observed a few times. The genes are TRBV7-9 and TRBJ1-3, with 10 bases lining up with TRBD1. CDR1 and CDR2 (germline): SEHNR, FQNEAQ (reference sequence). Trimming removed 4 bases from V and 0 bases from J; junction bases left unmatched: 3. This CDR3 has 16 residues. This CDR3 is CASSSRTGGSGNTIYF. DNA of the CDR3: TGTGCCAGCAGCTCACGGACAGGGGGCTCTGGAAACACCATATATTTT.

V is TRBV7-9 and J is TRBJ2-7; 7 positions agree with TRBD2. Germline V lookup: CDR1 SEHNR, CDR2 FQNEAQ (reference sequence). CDR3 length: 16 amino acids. V trimming: 5 bases; J trimming: 0 bases; junction bases outside the gene matches: 10. CDR3 protein: CASSRSPAGPSYEQYF. The CDR3 nucleotides read TGTGCCAGCAGCCGCAGCCCAGCGGGGCCCTCCTACGAGCAGTACTTC.

The chain carries TRBV27 and TRBJ2-7; 8 bases are a match to TRBD2. The V gene end was trimmed by 3 bases and the J gene end by 3 bases; junction bases not matched to a gene: 19. CDR1 and CDR2 from the germline V gene are MNHEY and SMNVEV (reference sequence). There are 19 residues in the CDR3. The CDR3 region is CASSLAGTPPGLAGYEQYV. CDR3 bases: TGTGCCAGCAGTTTGGCCGGGACCCCCCCAGGGCTAGCGGGCTACGAGCAGTACGTC.

This clone appeared a few times. V gene TRBV5-8 combines with J gene TRBJ2-7; 7 bases agree with TRBD1. The CDR3 consists of 12 residues. Trimming took 5 bases from V and 7 from J; bases not matched to a gene: 6. Germline V CDR1 and CDR2: SGHTS, YDEGEE. The CDR3 DNA reads TGTGCCAGCAGTCCCGGGGACAGAGAGCAGTACGTC. Its translation is CASSPGDREQYV.

V and J are TRBV29-1 and TRBJ1-2; TRBD1 aligns across 9 bases. This CDR3 spans 13 amino acids. V was clipped by 7 bases and J by 3 bases; unmatched bases: 6. Germline CDR1 reads SQVTM; CDR2 reads ANQGSEA. Written as DNA, the CDR3 is TGCAGCGCCGGCGGGACAGGGCACTATGGCTACACCTTC. Protein sequence: CSAGGTGHYGYTF. Combining the CDR3 with reference TRBV29-1 and TRBJ1-2 gives the whole variable domain SAVISQKPSRDICQRGTSLTIQCQVDSQVTMMFWYRQQPGQSLTLIATANQGSEATYESGFVIDKFPISRPNLTFSTLTVSNMSPEDSSIYLCSAGGTGHYGYTFGSGTRLTVV.

The chain combines TRBV27 with TRBJ1-5; D perhaps matches TRBD1 (5 bases). The V gene lost 5 bases and the J gene lost 5 bases, with 10 bases spanning the gap. This CDR3 is 13 amino acids long. Germline loops: CDR1 MNHEY, CDR2 SMNVEV (reference sequence). The CDR3 DNA reads as TGTGCCAGCAGTGTGGGACTTCATCAGCCCCAGCATTTT. Translation: CASSVGLHQPQHF.

The V call is TRBV4-1, the J call TRBJ1-1; possible D gene TRBD1, 5 bases. Germline V gene lookup returns CDR1 MGHRA and CDR2 YSYEKL. V lost 1 base to trimming and J lost 4 bases, with 16 bases between them. This CDR3 spans 16 amino acids. The CDR3 protein is CASSQVLGRRGTEAFF. DNA for the CDR3: TGCGCCAGCAGCCAAGTATTAGGGCGAAGGGGCACTGAAGCTTTCTTT.